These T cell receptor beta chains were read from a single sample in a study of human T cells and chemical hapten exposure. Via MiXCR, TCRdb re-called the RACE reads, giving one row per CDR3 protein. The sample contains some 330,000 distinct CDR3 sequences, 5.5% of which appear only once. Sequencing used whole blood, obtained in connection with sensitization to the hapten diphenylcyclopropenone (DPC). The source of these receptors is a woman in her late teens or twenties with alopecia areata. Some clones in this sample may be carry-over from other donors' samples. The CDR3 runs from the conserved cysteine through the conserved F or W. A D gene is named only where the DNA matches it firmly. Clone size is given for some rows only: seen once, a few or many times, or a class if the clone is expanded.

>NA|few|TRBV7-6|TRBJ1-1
CASSLGVPEAFF
TGTGCCAGCAGCTTAGGGGTCCCTGAAGCTTTCTTT
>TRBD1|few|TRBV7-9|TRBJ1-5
CASSSTGTGIKPQHF
TGTGCCAGCAGCTCTACCGGGACAGGGATAAAGCCCCAGCATTTT
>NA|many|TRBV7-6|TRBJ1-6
CASSSRAESNSPLHF
TGTGCCAGCAGCTCTAGGGCAGAAAGTAATTCACCCCTCCACTTT
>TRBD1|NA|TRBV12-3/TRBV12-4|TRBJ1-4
CASSPRWDSQNEKLFF
TGTGCCAGCAGTCCGAGATGGGACAGTCAGAATGAAAAACTGTTTTTT
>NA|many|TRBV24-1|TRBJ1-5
CATSGGMNSNQPQHF
TGTGCCACCAGTGGCGGGATGAATAGCAATCAGCCCCAGCATTTT
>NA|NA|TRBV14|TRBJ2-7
CASSLPEGESYEQYF
TGTGCCAGCAGCCTTCCGGAGGGAGAGTCCTACGAGCAGTACTTC
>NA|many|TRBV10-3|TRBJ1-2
CAISESGGDGYTF
TGTGCCATCAGTGAGTCAGGCGGCGATGGCTACACCTTC
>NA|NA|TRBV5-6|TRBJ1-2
CASSLGDRYYGYTF
TGTGCCAGCAGCTTGGGCGACCGCTACTATGGCTACACCTTC
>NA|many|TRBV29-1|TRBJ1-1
CSVEGPTEAFF
TGCAGCGTTGAAGGACCCACTGAAGCTTTCTTT
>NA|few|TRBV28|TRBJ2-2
CASSYPAAPTGELFF
TGTGCCAGCAGTTACCCCGCCGCCCCCACCGGGGAGCTGTTTTTT
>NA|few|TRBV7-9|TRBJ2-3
CASSTPDRTDTQYF
TGTGCCAGCTCTACCCCCGACCGCACAGATACGCAGTATTTT
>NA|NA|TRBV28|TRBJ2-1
CASSLSMRQLNYNEQFF
TGTGCCAGCAGTTTATCGATGAGACAGCTAAATTACAATGAGCAGTTCTTC
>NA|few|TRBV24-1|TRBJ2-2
CATSVGGTNTGELFF
TGTGCCACCAGTGTTGGGGGGACGAACACCGGGGAGCTGTTTTTT
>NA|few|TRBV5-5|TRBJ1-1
CASSFSDRLNTEAFF
TGTGCCAGCAGCTTCTCTGACAGATTGAACACTGAAGCTTTCTTT
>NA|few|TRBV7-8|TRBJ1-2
CASSLASRTAHYGYTF
TGTGCCAGCAGCTTAGCGTCCAGGACAGCCCACTATGGCTACACCTTC
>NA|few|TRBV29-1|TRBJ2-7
CSVGFSWDYEQYF
TGCAGCGTTGGGTTTTCATGGGACTACGAGCAGTACTTC
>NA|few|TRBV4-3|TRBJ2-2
CASSQEPGLGTGELFF
TGCGCCAGCAGCCAAGAACCGGGCCTAGGGACCGGGGAGCTGTTTTTT
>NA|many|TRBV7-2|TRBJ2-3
CASSFLPGGTDTQYF
TGTGCCAGCAGCTTCTTACCAGGGGGCACAGATACGCAGTATTTT
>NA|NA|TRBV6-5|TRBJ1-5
CASSYSTQLNQPQHF
TGTGCCAGCAGTTACTCGACACAGCTCAATCAGCCCCAGCATTTT
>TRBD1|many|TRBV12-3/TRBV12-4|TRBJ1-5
CASSPGTGGGNQPQHF
TGTGCCAGCTCACCCGGGACAGGGGGGGGAAATCAGCCCCAGCATTTT
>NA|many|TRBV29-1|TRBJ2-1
CSVDVQGYYNEQFF
TGCAGCGTCGACGTGCAGGGTTACTACAATGAGCAGTTCTTC
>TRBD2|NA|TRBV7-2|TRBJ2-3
CASSYYLAGLTSTDTQYF
TGTGCCAGCAGCTACTATCTAGCGGGGCTGACTAGCACAGATACGCAGTATTTT
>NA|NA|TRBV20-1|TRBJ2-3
CSARVRFFTDTQYF
TGCAGTGCTAGAGTTCGGTTTTTCACAGATACGCAGTATTTT
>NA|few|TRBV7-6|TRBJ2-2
CASSLGRGAGELFF
TGTGCCAGCAGCTTAGGCAGGGGTGCCGGGGAGCTGTTTTTT
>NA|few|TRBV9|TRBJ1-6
CASGRAENSPLHF
TGTGCCAGCGGGAGGGCGGAGAATTCACCCCTCCACTTT
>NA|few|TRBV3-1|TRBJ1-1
CASSGDSAEAFF
TGTGCCAGCAGCGGGGACTCGGCTGAAGCTTTCTTT
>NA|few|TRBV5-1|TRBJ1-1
CASSLAEGADTEAFF
TGCGCCAGCAGCTTGGCAGAGGGCGCGGACACTGAAGCTTTCTTT
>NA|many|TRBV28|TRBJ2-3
CASSFKSGAGVGDTQYF
TGTGCCAGCAGTTTTAAGTCTGGGGCAGGGGTTGGAGATACGCAGTATTTT
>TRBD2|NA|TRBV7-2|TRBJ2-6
CASTPRLIAGAFTSGANVLTF
TGTGCCAGCACCCCTCGGTTAATAGCGGGGGCATTCACCTCTGGGGCCAACGTCCTGACTTTC
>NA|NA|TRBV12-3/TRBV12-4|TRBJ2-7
CASSTGEGVAYEQYF
TGTGCCAGCAGTACTGGAGAGGGTGTAGCCTACGAGCAGTACTTC
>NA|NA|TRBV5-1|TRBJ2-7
CASSFNDSPIREQYF
TGCGCCAGCAGCTTTAACGACAGCCCGATTAGGGAGCAGTACTTC
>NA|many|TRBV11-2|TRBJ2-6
CASSLTPRAGANVLTF
TGTGCCAGCAGCTTAACCCCCAGGGCTGGGGCCAACGTCCTGACTTTC
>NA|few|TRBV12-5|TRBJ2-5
CASGLVVQAGFQETQYF
TGTGCTAGTGGTTTGGTAGTCCAAGCGGGCTTCCAAGAGACCCAGTACTTC
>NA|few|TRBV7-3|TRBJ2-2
CASSLTRDAGELFF
TGTGCCAGCAGCTTAACCAGGGATGCCGGGGAGCTGTTTTTT
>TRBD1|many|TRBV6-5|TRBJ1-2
CASRGTGPVGYTF
TGTGCCAGCAGAGGGACAGGGCCCGTGGGCTACACCTTC
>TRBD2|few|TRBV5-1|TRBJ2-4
CASSRAGVDIQYF
TGCGCCAGCAGCCGAGCGGGGGTGGACATTCAGTACTTC
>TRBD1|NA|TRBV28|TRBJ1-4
CASNEGGTGGEKLFF
TGTGCCAGCAACGAAGGGGGGACAGGGGGTGAAAAACTGTTTTTT
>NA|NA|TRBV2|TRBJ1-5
CASNLEYSNQPQHF
TGTGCCAGCAATTTGGAGTATAGCAATCAGCCCCAGCATTTT
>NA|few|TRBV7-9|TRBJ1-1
CASSLEEAFF
TGTGCCAGCAGCTTAGAGGAAGCTTTCTTT
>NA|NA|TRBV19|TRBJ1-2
CASSLLASGGYTF
TGTGCCAGTAGTCTCTTGGCTTCGGGCGGCTACACCTTC
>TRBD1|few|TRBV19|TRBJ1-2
CASSIVDREGGYTF
TGTGCCAGTAGTATAGTGGACAGGGAAGGTGGCTACACCTTC
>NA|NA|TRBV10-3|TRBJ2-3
CATSQDRTNTQYF
TGTGCCACATCCCAGGACAGAACTAATACGCAGTATTTT
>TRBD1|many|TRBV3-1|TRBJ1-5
CASSQGQGDNQPQHF
TGTGCCAGCAGCCAAGGACAGGGGGATAATCAGCCCCAGCATTTT
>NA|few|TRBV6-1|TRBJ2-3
CASSVGRLTDTQYF
TGTGCCAGCAGTGTTGGACGGCTCACAGATACGCAGTATTTT
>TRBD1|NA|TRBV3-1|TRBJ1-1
CASSQQGASEAFF
TGTGCCAGCAGCCAACAGGGGGCTTCTGAAGCTTTCTTT
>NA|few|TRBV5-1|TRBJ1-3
CASSLTGIQGNTIYF
TGCGCCAGCAGCTTGACAGGTATACAAGGAAACACCATATATTTT
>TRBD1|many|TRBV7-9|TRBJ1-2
CASSTSQGGGYTF
TGTGCCAGCAGCACGTCACAGGGGGGCGGCTACACCTTC
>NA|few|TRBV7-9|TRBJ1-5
CASSLGTGGRRQPQHF
TGTGCCAGCAGCCTAGGGACCGGGGGGCGCCGGCAGCCCCAGCATTTT